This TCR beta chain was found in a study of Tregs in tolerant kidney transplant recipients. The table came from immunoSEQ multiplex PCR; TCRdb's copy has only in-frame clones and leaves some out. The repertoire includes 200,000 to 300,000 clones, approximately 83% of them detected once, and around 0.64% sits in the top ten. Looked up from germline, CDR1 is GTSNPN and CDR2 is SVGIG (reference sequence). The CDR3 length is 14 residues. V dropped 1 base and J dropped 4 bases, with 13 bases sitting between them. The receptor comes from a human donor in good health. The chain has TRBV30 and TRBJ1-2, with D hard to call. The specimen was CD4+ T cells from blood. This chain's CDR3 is CAWSGVGEIYGYTF. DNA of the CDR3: TGTGCCTGGAGTGGGGTCGGGGAGATCTATGGCTACACCTTC.